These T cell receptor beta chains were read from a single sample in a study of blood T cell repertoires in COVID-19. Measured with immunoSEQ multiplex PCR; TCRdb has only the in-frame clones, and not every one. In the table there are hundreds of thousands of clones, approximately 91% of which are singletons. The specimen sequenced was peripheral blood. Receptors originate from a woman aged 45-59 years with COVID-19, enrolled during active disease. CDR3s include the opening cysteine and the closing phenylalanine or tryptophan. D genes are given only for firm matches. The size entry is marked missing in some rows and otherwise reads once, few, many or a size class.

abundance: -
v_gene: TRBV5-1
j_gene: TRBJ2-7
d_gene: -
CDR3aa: CASSLRITRDDAGIRPSYEQYF
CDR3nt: TGCGCCAGCAGCTTGCGGATAACAAGGGATGACGCAGGGATTCGGCCCTCCTACGAGCAGTACTTC

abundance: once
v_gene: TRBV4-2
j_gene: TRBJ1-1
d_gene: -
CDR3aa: CASSQDPGMNTEAFF
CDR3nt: TGTGCCAGCAGCCAAGATCCCGGGATGAACACTGAAGCTTTCTTT

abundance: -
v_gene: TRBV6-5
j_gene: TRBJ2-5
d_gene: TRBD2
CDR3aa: CASSYSRGSQETQYF
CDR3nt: TGTGCCAGCAGTTACTCGCGGGGGAGCCAAGAGACCCAGTACTTC

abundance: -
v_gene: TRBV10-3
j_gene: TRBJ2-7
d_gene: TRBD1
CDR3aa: CAISPGTGGAIYEQYF
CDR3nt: TGTGCCATCAGTCCCGGGACAGGGGGCGCAATATACGAGCAGTACTTC

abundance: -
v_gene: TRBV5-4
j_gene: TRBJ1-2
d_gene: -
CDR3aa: CASSLAERRSNYGYTF
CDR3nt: TGTGCCAGCAGCTTGGCCGAAAGGAGATCTAACTATGGCTACACCTTC

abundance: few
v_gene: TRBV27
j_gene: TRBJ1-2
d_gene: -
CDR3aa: CASLTYREGGYTF
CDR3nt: TGTGCCAGCCTTACCTACAGGGAAGGTGGCTACACCTTC

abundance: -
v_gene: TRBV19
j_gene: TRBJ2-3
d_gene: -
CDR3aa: CASSIPQVTDTQYF
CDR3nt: TGTGCCAGTAGTATCCCGCAGGTCACAGATACGCAGTATTTT

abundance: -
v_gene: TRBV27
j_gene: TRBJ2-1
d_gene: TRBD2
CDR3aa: CASSLGTSGGNEQFF
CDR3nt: TGTGCCAGCAGTTTGGGGACTAGCGGGGGAAATGAGCAGTTCTTC

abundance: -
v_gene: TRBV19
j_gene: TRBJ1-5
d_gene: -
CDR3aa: CASSIRGLNQPQHF
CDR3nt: TGTGCCAGTAGTATACGGGGTCTCAATCAGCCCCAGCATTTT

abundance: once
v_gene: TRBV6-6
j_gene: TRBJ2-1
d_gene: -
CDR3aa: CASRPEGGPYNEQFF
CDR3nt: TGTGCCAGCAGGCCGGAAGGAGGACCCTACAATGAGCAGTTCTTC

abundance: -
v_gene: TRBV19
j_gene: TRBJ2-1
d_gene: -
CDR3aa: CASSIIAEEYNEQFF
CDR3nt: TGTGCCAGTAGTATTATTGCGGAGGAGTACAATGAGCAGTTCTTC

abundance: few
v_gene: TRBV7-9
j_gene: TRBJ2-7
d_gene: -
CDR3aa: CASSLPQVPTSYEQYF
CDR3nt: TGTGCCAGCAGCTTACCACAGGTCCCCACTTCCTACGAGCAGTACTTC

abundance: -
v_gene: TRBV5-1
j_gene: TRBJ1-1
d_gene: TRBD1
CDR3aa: CASRSGQGHTEAFF
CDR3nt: TGCGCCAGCAGATCGGGACAGGGCCACACTGAAGCTTTCTTT

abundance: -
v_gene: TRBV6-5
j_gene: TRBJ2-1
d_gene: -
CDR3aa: CASSRGANNEQFF
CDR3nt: TGTGCCAGCAGTCGGGGGGCAAACAATGAGCAGTTCTTC

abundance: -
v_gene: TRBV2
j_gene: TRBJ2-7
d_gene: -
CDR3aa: CASSATYEQYF
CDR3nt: TGTGCCAGCAGTGCCACCTACGAGCAGTACTTC

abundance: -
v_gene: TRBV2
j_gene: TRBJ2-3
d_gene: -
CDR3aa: CASRRDSRTDTQYF
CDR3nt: TGTGCCAGCAGGCGGGACTCACGCACAGATACGCAGTATTTT

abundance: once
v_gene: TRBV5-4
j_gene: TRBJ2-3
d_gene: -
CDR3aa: CASSQGSTSTDTQYF
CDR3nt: TGTGCCAGCAGTCAGGGGTCGACCTCCACAGATACGCAGTATTTT

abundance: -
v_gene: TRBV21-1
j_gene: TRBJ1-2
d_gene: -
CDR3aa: CASSLAKRNGYTF
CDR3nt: TGTGCCAGCAGCCTCGCTAAACGAAATGGCTACACCTTC

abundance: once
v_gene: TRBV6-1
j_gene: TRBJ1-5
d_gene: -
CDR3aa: CASSEISRGPQHF
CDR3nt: TGTGCCAGCAGTGAAATATCTCGAGGACCCCAGCATTTT

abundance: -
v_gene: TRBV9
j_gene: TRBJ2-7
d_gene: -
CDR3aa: CASSLGGVGYEQYF
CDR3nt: TGTGCCAGCAGCCTGGGAGGTGTCGGTTACGAGCAGTACTTC

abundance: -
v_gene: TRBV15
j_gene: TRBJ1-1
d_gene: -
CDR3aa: CATSRDSGNTEAFF
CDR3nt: TGTGCCACCAGCAGAGATTCAGGGAACACTGAAGCTTTCTTT

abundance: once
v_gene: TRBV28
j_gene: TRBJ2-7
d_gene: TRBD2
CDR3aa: CATGGASPYEQYF
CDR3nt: TGTGCCACGGGAGGGGCCTCTCCCTACGAGCAGTACTTC

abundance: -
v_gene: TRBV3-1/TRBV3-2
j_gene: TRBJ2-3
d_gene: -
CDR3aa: CASSQGTGHLFPDTQYF
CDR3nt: TGTGCCAGCAGCCAGGGAACGGGACACCTCTTTCCGGATACGCAGTATTTT

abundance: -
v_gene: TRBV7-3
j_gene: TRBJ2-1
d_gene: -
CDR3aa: CASSLTSNHEQFF
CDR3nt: TGTGCCAGCAGCCTTACTAGCAACCATGAGCAGTTCTTC

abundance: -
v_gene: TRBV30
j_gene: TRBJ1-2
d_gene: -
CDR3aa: CAWSQGLDGYTF
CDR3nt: TGTGCCTGGAGTCAGGGTTTGGATGGCTACACCTTC

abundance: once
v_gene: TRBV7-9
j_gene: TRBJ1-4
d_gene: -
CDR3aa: CASSSGSGGEKLFF
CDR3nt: TGTGCCAGCAGCTCAGGGAGTGGAGGGGAAAAACTGTTTTTT

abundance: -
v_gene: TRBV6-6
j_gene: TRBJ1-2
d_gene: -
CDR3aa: CASEGDGGYTF
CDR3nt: TGTGCCAGCGAGGGGGACGGTGGCTACACCTTC

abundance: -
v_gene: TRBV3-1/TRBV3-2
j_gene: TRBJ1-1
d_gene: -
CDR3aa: CASSQDGEGENTEAFF
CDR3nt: TGTGCCAGCAGCCAAGATGGGGAGGGAGAGAACACTGAAGCTTTCTTT

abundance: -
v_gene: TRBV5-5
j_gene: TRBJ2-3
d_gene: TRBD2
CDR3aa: CASSLALASGGADTQYF
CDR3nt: TGTGCCAGCAGCTTGGCCTTGGCTAGCGGGGGAGCAGATACGCAGTATTTT

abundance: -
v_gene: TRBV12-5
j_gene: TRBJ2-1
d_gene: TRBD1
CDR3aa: CASGQGYEQFF
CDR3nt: TGTGCTAGTGGACAGGGGTATGAGCAGTTCTTC

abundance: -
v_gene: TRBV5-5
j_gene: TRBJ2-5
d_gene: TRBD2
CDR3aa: CASSLGPSGGLGETQYF
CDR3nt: TGTGCCAGCAGTCTCGGGCCTAGCGGGGGACTCGGGGAGACCCAGTACTTC

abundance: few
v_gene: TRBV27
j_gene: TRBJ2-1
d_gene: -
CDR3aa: CASSFGQEQFF
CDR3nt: TGTGCCAGCAGTTTTGGGCAAGAGCAGTTCTTC

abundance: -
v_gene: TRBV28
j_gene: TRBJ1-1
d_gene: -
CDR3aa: CASRPYRGTEAFF
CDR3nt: TGTGCCAGCAGACCCTACCGGGGGACTGAAGCTTTCTTT

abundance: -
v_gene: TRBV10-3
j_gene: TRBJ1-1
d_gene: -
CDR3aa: CATRQENVIDAEAFF
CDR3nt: TGTGCCACCAGACAGGAAAACGTTATCGACGCTGAAGCTTTCTTT

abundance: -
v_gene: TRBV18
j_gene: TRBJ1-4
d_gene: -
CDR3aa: CASSPGQWDEKLFF
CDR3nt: TGTGCCAGCTCACCAGGACAGTGGGATGAAAAACTGTTTTTT

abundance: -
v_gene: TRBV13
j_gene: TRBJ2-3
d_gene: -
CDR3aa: CASSPPSGRRTDTQYF
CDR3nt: TGTGCCAGCAGCCCCCCCTCGGGAAGGCGCACAGATACGCAGTATTTT

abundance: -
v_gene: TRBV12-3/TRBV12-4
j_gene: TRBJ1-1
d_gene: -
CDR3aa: CASSSRGNSEAFF
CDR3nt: TGTGCCAGCAGCAGCCGGGGAAACTCTGAAGCTTTCTTT

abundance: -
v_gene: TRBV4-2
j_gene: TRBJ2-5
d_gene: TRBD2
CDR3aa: CASSQETSGNGGTQYF
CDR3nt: TGTGCCAGCAGCCAGGAGACTAGCGGGAATGGAGGGACCCAGTACTTC

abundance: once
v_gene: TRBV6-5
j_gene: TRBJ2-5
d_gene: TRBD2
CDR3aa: CASSFTAGASGETQYF
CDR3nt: TGTGCCAGCAGTTTTACGGCAGGGGCTAGCGGGGAGACCCAGTACTTC

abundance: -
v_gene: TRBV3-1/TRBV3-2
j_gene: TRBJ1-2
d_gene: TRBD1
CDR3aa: CASSLTGEYGYTF
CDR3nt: TGTGCCAGCAGCCTGACAGGGGAATATGGCTACACCTTC

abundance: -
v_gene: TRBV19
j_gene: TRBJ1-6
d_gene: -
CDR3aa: CASSIKGNSPLHF
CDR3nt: TGTGCCAGTAGTATAAAGGGGAATTCACCCCTCCACTTT

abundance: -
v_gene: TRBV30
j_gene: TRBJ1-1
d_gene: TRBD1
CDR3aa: CAWKNRGSIEAFF
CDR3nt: TGTGCCTGGAAAAACAGGGGATCCATTGAAGCTTTCTTT

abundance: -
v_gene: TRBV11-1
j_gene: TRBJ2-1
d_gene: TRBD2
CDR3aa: CASSPGGGPTVEQFF
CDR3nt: TGTGCCAGCAGCCCAGGCGGGGGGCCGACAGTTGAGCAGTTCTTC

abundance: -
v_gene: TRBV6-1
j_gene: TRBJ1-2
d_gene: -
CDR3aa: CASSEGSGEGYGYTF
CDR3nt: TGTGCCAGCAGTGAAGGGTCAGGGGAGGGCTATGGCTACACCTTC

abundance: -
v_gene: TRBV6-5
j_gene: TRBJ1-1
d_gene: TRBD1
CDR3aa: CASSSPGQEPEAFF
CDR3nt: TGTGCCAGCAGCTCCCCCGGACAGGAGCCTGAAGCTTTCTTT

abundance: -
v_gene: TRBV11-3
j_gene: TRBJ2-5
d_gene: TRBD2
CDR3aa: CASSLGGNPQETQYF
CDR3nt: TGTGCCAGCAGCTTGGGAGGGAACCCGCAAGAGACCCAGTACTTC

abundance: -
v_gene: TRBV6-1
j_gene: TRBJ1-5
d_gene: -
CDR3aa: CASSEARELHQPQHF
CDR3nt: TGTGCCAGCAGTGAAGCGCGAGAGCTACATCAGCCCCAGCATTTT

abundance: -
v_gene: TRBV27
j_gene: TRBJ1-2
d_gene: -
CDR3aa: CASCRQSGTYGYTF
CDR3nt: TGTGCCAGCTGCCGTCAATCCGGGACTTATGGCTACACCTTC

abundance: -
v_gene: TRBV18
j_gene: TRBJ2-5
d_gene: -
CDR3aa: CASSDRGDSGETQYF
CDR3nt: TGTGCCAGCTCAGACAGAGGTGATTCAGGAGAGACCCAGTACTTC

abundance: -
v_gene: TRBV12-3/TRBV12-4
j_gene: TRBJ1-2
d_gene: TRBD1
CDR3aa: CASTSGGYGYTF
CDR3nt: TGTGCCAGCACCTCAGGGGGCTATGGCTACACCTTC

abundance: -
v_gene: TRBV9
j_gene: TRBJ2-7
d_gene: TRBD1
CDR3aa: CASSVTGQGFSEQYF
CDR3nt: TGTGCCAGCAGCGTAACTGGACAGGGATTCTCCGAGCAGTACTTC

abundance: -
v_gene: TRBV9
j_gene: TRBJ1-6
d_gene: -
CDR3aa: CASRTAGTPNSPLHF
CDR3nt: TGTGCCAGCAGGACCGCCGGGACACCCAATTCACCCCTCCACTTT

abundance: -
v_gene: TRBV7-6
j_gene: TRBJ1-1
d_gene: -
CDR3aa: CASSLTQDSLNTEAFF
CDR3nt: TGTGCCAGCAGCCTGACGCAGGACAGCTTGAACACTGAAGCTTTCTTT

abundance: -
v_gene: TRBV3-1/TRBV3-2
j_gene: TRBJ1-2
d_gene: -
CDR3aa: CASSPRKAGGYTF
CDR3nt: TGTGCCAGCAGCCCCAGAAAGGCGGGCGGCTACACCTTC

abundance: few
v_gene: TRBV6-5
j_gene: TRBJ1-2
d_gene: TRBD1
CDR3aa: CASALSGQGLGYTF
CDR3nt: TGTGCCAGCGCCCTCTCGGGACAGGGGCTTGGCTACACCTTC

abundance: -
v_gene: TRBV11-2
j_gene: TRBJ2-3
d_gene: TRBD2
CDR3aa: CASSLDLNPSGGTQYF
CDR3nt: TGTGCCAGCAGCTTAGATCTCAACCCTAGCGGGGGGACGCAGTATTTT

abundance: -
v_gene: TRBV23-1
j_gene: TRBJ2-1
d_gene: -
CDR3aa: CASSRLIREIRNEQFF
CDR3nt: TGCGCCAGCAGTCGATTGATCAGGGAAATCCGCAATGAGCAGTTCTTC